This section outlines one T cell receptor beta chain sequence together with its context. Its antigen remains unknown. The V gene's germline CDR1 is SGHAT and CDR2 FQNNGV. Trimming removed 5 bases from V and 5 bases from J; junction bases left unmatched: 13. The CDR3 consists of 17 residues. These data come from a study of T cells in localized non-small cell lung cancer. Findings and limits, study-wide: Of the top 100 tumor clones, median around 55 were in adjacent lung, 25 to 35 among its top 100.

Libraries were prepared by immunoSEQ multiplex PCR; TCRdb keeps only in-frame clonotypes and omits some of them. The profile shows tens of thousands of clones, around 79% of them singletons. This chain links TRBV11-2 with TRBJ2-2, with 8 bases lining up with TRBD1. This clonotype originated in a male donor older than 55 with stage III squamous cell lung carcinoma. The sequencing here drew on peripheral blood, taken before any cancer treatment. CDR3 residues: CASSPYAGGAGTGELFF. The CDR3 DNA is TGTGCCAGCAGCCCTTATGCAGGGGGCGCAGGGACCGGGGAGCTGTTTTTT.